The source of this T cell receptor (beta chain) is a study of OX40 agonist ivuxolimab in advanced cancers. Study details: Patients were dosed intravenously with ivuxolimab at 0.01 to 10 mg/kg every 2 weeks.

Sequencing was performed with immunoSEQ multiplex PCR; in TCRdb, only in-frame clones are kept and a portion is missing. In the table there are approximately 120,000 clones, 80% to 95% of which are singletons. V lost 7 bases and J lost 2; bases outside the gene matches: 7. The CDR3 extends over 15 amino acids. Germline assignment: CDR1 MNHEY and CDR2 SMNVEV (reference sequence). This chain joins TRBV27 and TRBJ2-3; TRBD2 matches 9 bases. The input for sequencing was CD4+ or CD8+ T cells sorted from blood, taken in a trial of the OX40 agonist ivuxolimab. This clonotype was obtained from an adult with an advanced solid tumor such as melanoma, head and neck, liver or kidney cancer. CDR3 sequence reads: CASTTTSGNTDTQYF. In DNA, the CDR3 is TGTGCCAGCACGACGACTAGCGGAAACACAGATACGCAGTATTTT.